What follows is one T cell receptor (beta chain) and its context. This clone showed up just once. The specificity of this receptor is unknown. Base qualities are missing; no much larger clone stands one base away. Patients with a history of autoimmune disease or receiving systemic immunosuppression were excluded from the trial. Peripheral blood for TCR sequencing was drawn from every dose cohort at baseline, at cycle 4 day 1 and at cycle 7 day 1. Samples came from an open-label, multicenter, first-in-human phase I dose-escalation trial of ivuxolimab. Adults with locally advanced or metastatic head and neck squamous cell, hepatocellular, melanoma or renal cell carcinoma were enrolled in the trial. Before TCR sequencing, CD4+ T cells and CD8+ T cells from peripheral blood were sorted into separate populations. V was cut back by 0 bases and J by 4 bases, leaving a gap of 8 bases between them. As encoded in the germline V gene, CDR1 is SGDLS while CDR2 is YYNGEE. Taken from cysteine to phenylalanine, the CDR3 has 13 residues. Solely the CDR3 DNA is kept, with 39 bases framed from the first base.

This entry is derived from a study of OX40 agonist ivuxolimab in advanced cancers. At the level of the whole study: Ivuxolimab, which targeted the costimulatory receptor OX40 (CD134), was an agonistic, fully human IgG2 monoclonal antibody. Intravenous ivuxolimab was administered to patients every 2 weeks at six dose levels: 0.01, 0.1, 0.3, 1.5, 3 and 10 mg/kg. Among the approximately 54 dose-escalation patients, roughly 20 had hepatocellular carcinoma, roughly 15 melanoma, 9 renal cell carcinoma and 9 head and neck cancer. In the dose-escalation cohort, 65% to 85% of patients were male, and the mean age was approximately 60 years with a range of roughly 20 to 79. Patients were allowed to have had prior anti-PD-1, anti-PD-L1 or anti-CTLA-4 therapy, and approximately 39% of the dose-escalation patients had been treated with checkpoint inhibitors. Partial responses occurred in three dose-escalation patients: two with cutaneous melanoma and one with hepatocellular carcinoma. The purpose of peripheral TCRbeta sequencing was to test whether ivuxolimab changed TCR sequence diversity and led to clonal T-cell expansion. The paper describes the monotherapy dose-escalation part (N = 52 patients) of the phase I trial of ivuxolimab. Study-level results and caveats: Which antigens the clonally expanded peripheral T cells were specific for was not determined. After ivuxolimab, more expanded clones were found on average in CD8+ T cells than in CD4+ T cells. At doses from 0.1 to 3.0 mg/kg, clonal expansion was seen in both CD4+ and CD8+ blood T cells between baseline and week 6. Low levels of normalized T-cell clonal expansion were also seen in some patients who did not respond. In the 0.1-3.0 mg/kg groups, partial responders had among the lowest normalized peripheral clonal expansion, particularly in CD8+ T cells.

Genomic DNA was extracted from sorted cells for sequencing of the TCRbeta CDR3 region. The immunoSEQ Assay was used to sequence the TCRbeta CDR3 regions. TCRdb stores this immuneACCESS table with in-frame sequences only. Part of the clones is absent; in the studies checked, under half of the shortfall reflects unresolved V genes, and no reason is known for the rest. The sample data list more than 35,000 clones, and about 80% of these were observed just once. Roughly 18% of the sample lies in the top ten. The input for sequencing was CD4+ or CD8+ T cells sorted from blood, taken in a trial of the OX40 agonist ivuxolimab. The rearrangement joined TRBV9 to TRBJ2-7; the D gene identity is not certain. The source of this sequence is an adult with an advanced solid tumor such as melanoma, head and neck, liver or kidney cancer. CDR3 loop: CASSVVSGYEQYF. The DNA sequence reads TGTGCCAGCAGCGTAGTATCAGGATACGAGCAGTACTTC.